This T cell receptor beta chain was observed in a study of shared clonotypes between healthy human individuals. The assay ran at deep level. Each PCR replicate run on unsorted PBMC took in 300 ng DNA, around 30,000 T cell genomes. In the source study's methods: Filtering differed for immunoSEQ, which gave only junction sequences without quality scores. Sequenced by immunoSEQ multiplex PCR; TCRdb stores in-frame clones only, minus some. That table gives V, J and clone size, and the DNA gave D and trimming. The sample carries some 470,000 clones, roughly four fifths recorded once. The CDR3 has 13 residues. CDR1 ENHRY and CDR2 SYGVKD come from the germline V gene. V lost 3 bases to trimming and J lost 6 bases, with 8 bases between them. There are a few counts of this clone. Some 92 million PBMCs went into genomic DNA for unsorted samples.

The sequenced sample consisted of PBMCs. The genes are TRBV10-3 and TRBJ2-2; tentatively, D is TRBD2 (5 bases). The sequence derives from a woman aged 40-49 years in good health. Some clones in this sample may be carry-over from other donors' samples. The CDR3 sequence: CAISEGSPGELFF. The CDR3 DNA reads TGTGCCATCAGTGAAGGGAGTCCCGGGGAGCTGTTTTTT.